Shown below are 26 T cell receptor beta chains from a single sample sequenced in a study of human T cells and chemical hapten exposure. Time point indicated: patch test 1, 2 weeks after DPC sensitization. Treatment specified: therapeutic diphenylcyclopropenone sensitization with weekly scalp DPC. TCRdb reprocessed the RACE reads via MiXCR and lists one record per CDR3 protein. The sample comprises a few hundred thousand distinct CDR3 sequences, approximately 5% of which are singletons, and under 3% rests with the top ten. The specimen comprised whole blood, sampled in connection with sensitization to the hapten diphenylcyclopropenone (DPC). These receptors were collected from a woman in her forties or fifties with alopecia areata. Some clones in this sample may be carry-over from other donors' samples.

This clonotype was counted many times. The CDR3 protein is CAINEEAGRGKETQYF. The CDR3 DNA reads TGTGCCATCAACGAGGAGGCAGGGAGAGGCAAGGAGACCCAGTACTTC. The chain combines TRBV10-3 with TRBJ2-5; possibly TRBD1 or TRBD2 for D (5 bases each). This CDR3 has 16 amino acids. Trimming cost V 7 bases and J 5 bases, with 23 bases left between them. Germline V CDR1 and CDR2: ENHRY, SYGVKD.

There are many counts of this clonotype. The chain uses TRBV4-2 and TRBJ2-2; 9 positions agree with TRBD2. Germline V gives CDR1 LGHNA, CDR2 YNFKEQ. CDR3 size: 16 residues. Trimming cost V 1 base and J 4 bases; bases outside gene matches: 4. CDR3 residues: CASSQGLAVITGELFF. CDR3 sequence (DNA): TGTGCCAGCAGCCAAGGACTAGCGGTGATCACCGGGGAGCTGTTTTTT.

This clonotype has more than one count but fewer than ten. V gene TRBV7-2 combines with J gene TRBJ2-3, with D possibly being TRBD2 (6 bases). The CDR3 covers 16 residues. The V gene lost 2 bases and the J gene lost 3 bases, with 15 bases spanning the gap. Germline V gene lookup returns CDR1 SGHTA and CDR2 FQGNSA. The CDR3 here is CASSLPLADLTDTQYF. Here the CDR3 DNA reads TGTGCCAGCAGCTTACCGTTAGCGGACCTTACAGATACGCAGTATTTT.

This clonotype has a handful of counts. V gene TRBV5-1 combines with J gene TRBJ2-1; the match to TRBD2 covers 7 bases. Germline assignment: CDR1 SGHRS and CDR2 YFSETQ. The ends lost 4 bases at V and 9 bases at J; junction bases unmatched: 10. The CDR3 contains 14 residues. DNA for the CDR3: TGCGCCAGCAGCGAATTTTCCGGGGGGAGTGAGCAGTTCTTC. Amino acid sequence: CASSEFSGGSEQFF. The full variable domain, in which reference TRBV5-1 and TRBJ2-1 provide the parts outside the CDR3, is KAGVTQTPRYLIKTRGQQVTLSCSPISGHRSVSWYQQTPGQGLQFLFEYFSETQRNKGNFPGRFSGRQFSNSRSEMNVSTLELGDSALYLCASSEFSGGSEQFFGPGTRLTVL.

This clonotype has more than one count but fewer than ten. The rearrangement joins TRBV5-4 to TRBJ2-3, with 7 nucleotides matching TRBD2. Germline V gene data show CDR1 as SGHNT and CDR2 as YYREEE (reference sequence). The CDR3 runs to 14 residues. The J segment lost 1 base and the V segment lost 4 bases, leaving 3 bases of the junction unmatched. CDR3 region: CASSREVRTDTQYF. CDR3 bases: TGTGCCAGCAGCCGGGAGGTCCGCACAGATACGCAGTATTTT.

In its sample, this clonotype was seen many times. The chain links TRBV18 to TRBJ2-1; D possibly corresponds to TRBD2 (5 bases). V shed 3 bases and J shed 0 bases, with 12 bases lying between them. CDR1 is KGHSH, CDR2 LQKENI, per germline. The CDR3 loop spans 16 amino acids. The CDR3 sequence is CASSPRTPSSYNEQFF. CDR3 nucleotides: TGTGCCAGCTCACCGAGGACTCCGAGCTCCTACAATGAGCAGTTCTTC.

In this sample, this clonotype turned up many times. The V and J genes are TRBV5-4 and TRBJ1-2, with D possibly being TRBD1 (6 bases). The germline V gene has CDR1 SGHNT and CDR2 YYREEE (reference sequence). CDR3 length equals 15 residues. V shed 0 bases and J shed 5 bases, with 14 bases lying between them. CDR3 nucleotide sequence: TGTGCCAGCAGCTTGGGGGGTCCCGGACAGTATGGCTACACCTTC. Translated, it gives CASSLGGPGQYGYTF.

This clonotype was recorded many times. In DNA, the CDR3 is TGTGCCAGCAGCCCCGGGACAGTTACCTACGAGCAGTACTTC. This translates into CASSPGTVTYEQYF. This sequence joins TRBV9 and TRBJ2-7; 7 bases are shared with TRBD1. Germline values: CDR1 SGDLS, CDR2 YYNGEE. This CDR3 has 14 residues. The V segment lost 4 bases and the J segment 2 bases; nucleotides outside the gene matches: 6.

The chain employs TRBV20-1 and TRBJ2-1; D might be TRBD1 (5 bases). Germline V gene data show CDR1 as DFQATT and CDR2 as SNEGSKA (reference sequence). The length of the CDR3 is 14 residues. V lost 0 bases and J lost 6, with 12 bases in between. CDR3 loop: CSARDRTGRNEQFF. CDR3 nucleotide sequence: TGCAGTGCTAGAGATCGTACAGGCCGCAATGAGCAGTTCTTC.

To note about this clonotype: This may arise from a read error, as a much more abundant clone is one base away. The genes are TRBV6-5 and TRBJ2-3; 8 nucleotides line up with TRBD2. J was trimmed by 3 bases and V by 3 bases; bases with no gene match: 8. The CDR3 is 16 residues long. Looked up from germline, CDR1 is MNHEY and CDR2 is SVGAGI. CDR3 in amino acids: CASSYYGTSGTDTQYF. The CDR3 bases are TGTGCCAGCAGTTATTACGGGACTAGTGGAACAGATACGCAGTATTTT.

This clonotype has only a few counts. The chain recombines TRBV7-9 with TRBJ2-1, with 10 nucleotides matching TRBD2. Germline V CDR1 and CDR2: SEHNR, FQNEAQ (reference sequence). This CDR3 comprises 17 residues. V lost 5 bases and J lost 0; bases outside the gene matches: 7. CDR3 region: CASSARLAGSSYNEQFF. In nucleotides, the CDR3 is TGTGCCAGCAGCGCCCGACTAGCGGGTAGCTCCTACAATGAGCAGTTCTTC.

In DNA form, the CDR3 reads TGTGCCAGCAGTTTTTCCAGCTCCATCGGTTCACCCCTCCACTTT. Protein product: CASSFSSSIGSPLHF. The rearrangement joins TRBV27 to TRBJ1-6; D is ambiguous. The CDR3 is made up of 15 amino acids. From germline, CDR1 is MNHEY and CDR2 SMNVEV (reference sequence). Trimming took 3 bases from V and 9 from J, leaving 15 bases between them.

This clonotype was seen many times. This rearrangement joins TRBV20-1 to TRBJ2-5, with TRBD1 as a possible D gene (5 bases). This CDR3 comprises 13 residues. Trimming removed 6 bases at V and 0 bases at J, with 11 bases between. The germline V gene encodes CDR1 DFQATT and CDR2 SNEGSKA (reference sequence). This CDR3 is CSAKGMYQETQYF. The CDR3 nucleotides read TGCAGTGCCAAGGGGATGTACCAAGAGACCCAGTACTTC.

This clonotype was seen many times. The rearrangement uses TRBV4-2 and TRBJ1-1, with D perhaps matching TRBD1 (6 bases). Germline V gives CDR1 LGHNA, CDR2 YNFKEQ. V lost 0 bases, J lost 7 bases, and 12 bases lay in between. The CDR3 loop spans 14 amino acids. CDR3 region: CASSQDTGFLEAFF. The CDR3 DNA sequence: TGTGCCAGCAGCCAAGATACAGGGTTCCTTGAAGCTTTCTTT.

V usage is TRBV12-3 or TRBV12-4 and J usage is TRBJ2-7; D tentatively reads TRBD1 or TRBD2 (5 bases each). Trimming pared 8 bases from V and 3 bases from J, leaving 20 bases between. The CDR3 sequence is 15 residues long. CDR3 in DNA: TGTGCCAGCTCCCAGATGAGGGGCCCTGACTACGAGCAGTACTTC. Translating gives CASSQMRGPDYEQYF.

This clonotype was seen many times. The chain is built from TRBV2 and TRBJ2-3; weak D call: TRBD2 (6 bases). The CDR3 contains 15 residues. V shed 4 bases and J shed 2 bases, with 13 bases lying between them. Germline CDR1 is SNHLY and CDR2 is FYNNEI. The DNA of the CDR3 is TGTGCCAGCAGTGCCCGGACTACTCTCACAGATACGCAGTATTTT. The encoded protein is CASSARTTLTDTQYF. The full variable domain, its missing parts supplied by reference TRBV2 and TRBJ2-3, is EPEVTQTPSHQVTQMGQEVILRCVPISNHLYFYWYRQILGQKVEFLVSFYNNEISEKSEIFDDQFSVERPDGSNFTLKIRSTKLEDSAMYFCASSARTTLTDTQYFGPGTRLTVL.

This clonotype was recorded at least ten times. As DNA, the CDR3 is TGTGCCAGCAGCGCGTGGGACAGGGGGGCCGAGCAGTACTTC. This encodes CASSAWDRGAEQYF. The rearrangement uses TRBV5-5 and TRBJ2-7; 11 bases line up with TRBD1. The CDR3 contains 14 residues. CDR1 is SGHKS, CDR2 YYEKEE, per germline (reference sequence). V was pared by 4 bases and J by 6 bases, with 6 bases of the junction left unmatched.

CDR3 coding DNA: TGTGCCAGCAGTCGGGACAGGGAGACAGATACGCAGTATTTT. Residues: CASSRDRETDTQYF. This chain connects TRBV3-1 to TRBJ2-3, with 9 nucleotides matching TRBD1. Trimming took 6 bases from V and 3 from J; bases not matched to a gene: 4. This CDR3 has 14 amino acids. From germline, CDR1 is LGHDT and CDR2 YNNKEL (reference sequence).

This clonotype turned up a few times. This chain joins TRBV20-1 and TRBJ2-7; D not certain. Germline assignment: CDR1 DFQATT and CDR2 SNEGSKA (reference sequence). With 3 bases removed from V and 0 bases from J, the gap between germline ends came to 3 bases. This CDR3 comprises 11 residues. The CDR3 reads CSARGSYEQYF. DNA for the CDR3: TGCAGTGCTAGGGGCTCCTACGAGCAGTACTTC.

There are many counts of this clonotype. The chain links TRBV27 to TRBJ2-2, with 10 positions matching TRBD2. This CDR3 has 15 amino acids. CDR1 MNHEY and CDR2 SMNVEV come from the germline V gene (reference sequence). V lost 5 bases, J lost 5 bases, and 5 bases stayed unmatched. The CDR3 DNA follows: TGTGCCAGCAGTCCGGGACTAGCGATAACCGGGGAGCTGTTTTTT. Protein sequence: CASSPGLAITGELFF.

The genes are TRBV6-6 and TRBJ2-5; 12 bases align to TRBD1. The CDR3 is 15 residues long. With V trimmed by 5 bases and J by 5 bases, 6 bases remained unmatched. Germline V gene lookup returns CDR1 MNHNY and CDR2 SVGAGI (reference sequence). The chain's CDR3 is CASSDRDRGQETQYF. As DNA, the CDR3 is TGTGCCAGCAGTGACCGGGACAGGGGGCAGGAGACCCAGTACTTC.

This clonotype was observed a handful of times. The CDR3 is CASSEITANTEAFF. The CDR3, as DNA: TGTGCCAGCAGTGAAATAACAGCGAACACTGAAGCTTTCTTT. The J gene is TRBJ1-1, the V gene TRBV6-1; D remains unclear. Germline loops: CDR1 MNHNS, CDR2 SASEGT. With 2 bases removed from V and 1 base from J, the gap between germline ends came to 8 bases. CDR3 length: 14 amino acids.

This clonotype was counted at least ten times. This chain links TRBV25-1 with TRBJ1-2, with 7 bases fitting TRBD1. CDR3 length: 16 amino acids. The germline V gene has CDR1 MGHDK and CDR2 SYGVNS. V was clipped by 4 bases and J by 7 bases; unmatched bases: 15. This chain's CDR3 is CASSGTGTVGLSGYTF. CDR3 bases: TGTGCCAGCAGTGGGACCGGGACAGTCGGTCTGAGTGGCTACACCTTC.

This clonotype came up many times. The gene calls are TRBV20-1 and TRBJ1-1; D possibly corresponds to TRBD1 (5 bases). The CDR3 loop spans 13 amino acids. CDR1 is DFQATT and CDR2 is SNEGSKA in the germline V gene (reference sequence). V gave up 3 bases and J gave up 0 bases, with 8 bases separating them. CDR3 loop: CSARDTLNTEAFF. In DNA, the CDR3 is TGCAGTGCTAGGGACACTCTGAACACTGAAGCTTTCTTT.

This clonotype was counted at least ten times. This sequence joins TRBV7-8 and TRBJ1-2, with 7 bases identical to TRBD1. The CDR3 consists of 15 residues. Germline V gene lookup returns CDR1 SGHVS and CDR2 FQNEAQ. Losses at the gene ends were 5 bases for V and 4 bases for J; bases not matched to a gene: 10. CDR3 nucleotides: TGTGCCAGCAGCCCAGAGACAGGGCTCGCCTATGGCTACACCTTC. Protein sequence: CASSPETGLAYGYTF.

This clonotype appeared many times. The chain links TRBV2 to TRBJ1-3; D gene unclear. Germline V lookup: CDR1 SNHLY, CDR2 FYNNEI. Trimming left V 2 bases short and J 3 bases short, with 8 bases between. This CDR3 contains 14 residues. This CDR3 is CASSETGNGNTIYF. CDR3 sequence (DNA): TGTGCCAGCAGTGAAACTGGGAATGGAAACACCATATATTTT. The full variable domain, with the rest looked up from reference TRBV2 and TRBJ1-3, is EPEVTQTPSHQVTQMGQEVILRCVPISNHLYFYWYRQILGQKVEFLVSFYNNEISEKSEIFDDQFSVERPDGSNFTLKIRSTKLEDSAMYFCASSETGNGNTIYFGEGSWLTVV.